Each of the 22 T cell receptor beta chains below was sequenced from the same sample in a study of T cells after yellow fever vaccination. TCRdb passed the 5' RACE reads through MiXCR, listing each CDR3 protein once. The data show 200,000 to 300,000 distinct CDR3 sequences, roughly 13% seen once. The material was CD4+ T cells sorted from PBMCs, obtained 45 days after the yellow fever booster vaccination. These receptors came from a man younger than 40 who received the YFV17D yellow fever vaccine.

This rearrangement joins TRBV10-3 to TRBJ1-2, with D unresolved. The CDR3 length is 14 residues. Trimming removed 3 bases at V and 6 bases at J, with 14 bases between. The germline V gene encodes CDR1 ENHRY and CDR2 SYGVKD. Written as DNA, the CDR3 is TGTGCCATCAGTGAAGTCCCCCAGGCTCATGGCTACACCTTC. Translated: CAISEVPQAHGYTF.

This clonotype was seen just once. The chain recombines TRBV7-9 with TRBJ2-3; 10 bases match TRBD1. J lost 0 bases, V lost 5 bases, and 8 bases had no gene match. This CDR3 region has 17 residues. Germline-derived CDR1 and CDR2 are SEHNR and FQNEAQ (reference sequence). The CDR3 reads CASSHGTGVPSTDTQYF. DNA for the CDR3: TGTGCCAGCAGCCACGGGACAGGGGTACCGAGCACAGATACGCAGTATTTT.

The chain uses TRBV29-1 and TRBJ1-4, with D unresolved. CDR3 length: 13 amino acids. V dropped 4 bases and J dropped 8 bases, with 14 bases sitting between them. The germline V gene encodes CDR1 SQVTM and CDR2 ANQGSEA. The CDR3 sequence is CSVGTFSKEKLFF. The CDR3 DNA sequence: TGCAGCGTTGGCACATTCTCAAAAGAAAAACTGTTTTTT.

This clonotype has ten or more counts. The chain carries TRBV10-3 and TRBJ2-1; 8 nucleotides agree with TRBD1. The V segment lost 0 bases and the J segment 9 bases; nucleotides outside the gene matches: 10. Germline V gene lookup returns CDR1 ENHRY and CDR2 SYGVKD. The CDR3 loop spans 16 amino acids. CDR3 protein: CAISESTRGRSGEQFF. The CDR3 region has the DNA TGTGCCATCAGTGAGTCGACCAGGGGGCGTTCGGGTGAGCAGTTCTTC.

The CDR3 nucleotides read TGTGCCAGCAGTTTCGACAGGTTAAACAATGAGCAGTTCTTC. This sequence encodes CASSFDRLNNEQFF. The rearrangement uses TRBV7-2 and TRBJ2-1; D might be TRBD1 (6 bases). CDR1 and CDR2 (germline): SGHTA, FQGNSA. The CDR3 runs to 14 residues. Between the trimmed V and J ends, which lost 6 bases and 5 bases, there was a span of 14 bases.

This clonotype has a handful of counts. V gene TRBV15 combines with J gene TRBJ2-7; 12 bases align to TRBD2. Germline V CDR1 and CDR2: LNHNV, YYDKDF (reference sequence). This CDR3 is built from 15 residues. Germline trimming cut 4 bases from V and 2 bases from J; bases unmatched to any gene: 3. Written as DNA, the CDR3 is TGTGCCACCAGCACTAGCGGGAGGGCCGCCTACGAGCAGTACTTC. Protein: CATSTSGRAAYEQYF.

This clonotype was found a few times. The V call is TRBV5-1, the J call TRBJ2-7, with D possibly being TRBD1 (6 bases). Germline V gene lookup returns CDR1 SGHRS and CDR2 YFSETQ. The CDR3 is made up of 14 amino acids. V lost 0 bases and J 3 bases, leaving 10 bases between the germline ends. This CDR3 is CASSLAGQIYEQYF. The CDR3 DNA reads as TGCGCCAGCAGCTTGGCCGGACAGATCTACGAGCAGTACTTC.

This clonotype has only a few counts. In DNA form, the CDR3 reads TGCGCCAGCAGCTTGGGTTACCCCGGGGGCCATGAGCAGTTCTTC. It encodes CASSLGYPGGHEQFF. The chain combines TRBV5-1 with TRBJ2-1; D tentatively reads TRBD1 or TRBD2 (6 bases each). Germline CDR1 is SGHRS and CDR2 is YFSETQ. Trimming removed 0 bases from V and 8 bases from J, with 15 bases in between. The CDR3 extends over 15 amino acids.

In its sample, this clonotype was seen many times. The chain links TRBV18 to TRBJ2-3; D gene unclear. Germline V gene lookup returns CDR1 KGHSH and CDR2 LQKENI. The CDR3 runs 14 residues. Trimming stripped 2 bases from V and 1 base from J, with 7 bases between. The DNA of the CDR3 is TGTGCCAGCTCACCAGACACCCGCACAGATACGCAGTATTTT. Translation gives CASSPDTRTDTQYF.

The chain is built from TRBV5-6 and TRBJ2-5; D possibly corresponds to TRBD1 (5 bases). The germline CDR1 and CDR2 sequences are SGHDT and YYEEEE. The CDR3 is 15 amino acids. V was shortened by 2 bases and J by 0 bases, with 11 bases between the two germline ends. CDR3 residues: CASSFRAGNQETQYF. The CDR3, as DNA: TGTGCCAGCAGCTTCAGGGCAGGGAACCAAGAGACCCAGTACTTC.

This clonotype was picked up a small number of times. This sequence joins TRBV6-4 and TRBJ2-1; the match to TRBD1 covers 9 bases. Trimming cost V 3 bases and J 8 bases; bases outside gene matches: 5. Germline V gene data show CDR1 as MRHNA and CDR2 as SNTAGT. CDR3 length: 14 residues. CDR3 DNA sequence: TGTGCCAGCAGTGATACAGGGGGCCTCGATGAGCAGTTCTTC. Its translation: CASSDTGGLDEQFF.

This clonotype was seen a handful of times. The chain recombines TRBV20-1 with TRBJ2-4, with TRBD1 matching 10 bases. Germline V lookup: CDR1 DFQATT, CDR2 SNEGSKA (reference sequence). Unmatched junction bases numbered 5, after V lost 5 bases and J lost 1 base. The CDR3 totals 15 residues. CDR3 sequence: CSAPQGQGAKNIQYF. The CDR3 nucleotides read TGCAGTGCTCCGCAGGGACAGGGGGCCAAAAACATTCAGTACTTC.

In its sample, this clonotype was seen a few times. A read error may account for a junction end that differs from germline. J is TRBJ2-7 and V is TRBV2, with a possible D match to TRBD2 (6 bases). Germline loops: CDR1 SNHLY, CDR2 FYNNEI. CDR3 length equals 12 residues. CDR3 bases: TGTGCCAGCAGTGAAGTTGGAGGGACCGTTCTCTTC. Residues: CASSEVGGTVLF.

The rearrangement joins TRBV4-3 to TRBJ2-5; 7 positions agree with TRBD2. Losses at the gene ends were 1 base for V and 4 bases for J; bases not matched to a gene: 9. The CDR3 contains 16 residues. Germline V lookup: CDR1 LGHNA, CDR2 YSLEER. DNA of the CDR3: TGCGCCAGCAGCCAAGGGCTTACGGGAGGTGGAGAGACCCAGTACTTC. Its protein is CASSQGLTGGGETQYF.

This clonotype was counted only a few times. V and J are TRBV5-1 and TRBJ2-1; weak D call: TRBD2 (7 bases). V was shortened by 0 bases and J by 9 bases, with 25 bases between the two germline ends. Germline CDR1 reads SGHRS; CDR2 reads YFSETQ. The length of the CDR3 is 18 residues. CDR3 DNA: TGCGCCAGCAGCTTGGTGGGTCTAGCGGCCGCTGGAGGGGGTGAGCAGTTCTTC. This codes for CASSLVGLAAAGGGEQFF.

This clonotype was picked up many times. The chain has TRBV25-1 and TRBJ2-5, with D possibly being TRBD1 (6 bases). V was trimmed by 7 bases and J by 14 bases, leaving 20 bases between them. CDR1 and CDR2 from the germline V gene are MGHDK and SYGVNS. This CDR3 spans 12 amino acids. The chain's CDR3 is CASTRIGTYFYF. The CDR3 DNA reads TGTGCCAGCACCAGAATTGGGACATATTTTTACTTC.

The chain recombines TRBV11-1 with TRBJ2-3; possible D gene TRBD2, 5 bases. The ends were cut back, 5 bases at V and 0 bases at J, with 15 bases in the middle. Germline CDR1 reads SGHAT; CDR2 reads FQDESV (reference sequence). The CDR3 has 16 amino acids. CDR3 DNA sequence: TGTGCCAGCAGCGAGGTGGGAGCGCATAGCACAGATACGCAGTATTTT. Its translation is CASSEVGAHSTDTQYF.

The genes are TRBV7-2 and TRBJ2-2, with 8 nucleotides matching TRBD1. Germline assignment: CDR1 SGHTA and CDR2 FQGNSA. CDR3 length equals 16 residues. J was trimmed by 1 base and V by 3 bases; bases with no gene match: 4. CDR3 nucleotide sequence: TGTGCCAGCAGCTTGGGACAGGTCAAGAACACCGGGGAGCTGTTTTTT. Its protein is CASSLGQVKNTGELFF.

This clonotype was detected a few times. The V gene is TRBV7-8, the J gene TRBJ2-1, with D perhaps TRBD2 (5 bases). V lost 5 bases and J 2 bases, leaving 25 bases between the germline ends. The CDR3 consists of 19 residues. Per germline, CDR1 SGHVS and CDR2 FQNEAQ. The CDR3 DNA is TGTGCCAGCAGCCAGCTGTTCGACGAGGGTGCACGTGCCTACAATGAGCAGTTCTTC. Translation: CASSQLFDEGARAYNEQFF.

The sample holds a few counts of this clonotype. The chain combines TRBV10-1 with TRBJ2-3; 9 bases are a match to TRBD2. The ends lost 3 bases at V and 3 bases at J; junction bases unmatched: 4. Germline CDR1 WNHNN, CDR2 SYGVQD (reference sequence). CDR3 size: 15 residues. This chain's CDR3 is CASSEIAGVTDTQYF. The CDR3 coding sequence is TGCGCCAGCAGTGAAATAGCGGGAGTGACAGATACGCAGTATTTT.

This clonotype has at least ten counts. CDR3 DNA: TGCAGTGCTATGGGCAGCATGAACACTGAAGCTTTCTTT. As protein: CSAMGSMNTEAFF. The J gene is TRBJ1-1, the V gene TRBV20-1; D gene unclear. The CDR3 is 13 residues long. CDR1 is DFQATT and CDR2 is SNEGSKA in the germline V gene (reference sequence). The V and J ends lost 4 bases and 0 bases respectively, with 9 bases between them.

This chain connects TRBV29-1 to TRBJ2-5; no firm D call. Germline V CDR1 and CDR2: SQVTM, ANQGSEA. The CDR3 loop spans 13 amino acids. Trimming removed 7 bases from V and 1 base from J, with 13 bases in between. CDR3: CSGVGRTQETQYF. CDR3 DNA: TGCAGCGGAGTTGGACGGACCCAAGAGACCCAGTACTTC.